These 32 T cell receptor beta chains came from one sample sequenced in a study of patients and donors after allogeneic stem cell transplantation. A single record per CDR3 protein comes from TCRdb applying MiXCR to the RT-PCR reads. Of about 200,000 distinct CDR3 sequences detected, about 38% appear once; the ten largest clones hold 11%. What was sequenced was blood, either unsorted or a sorted T cell fraction (not recorded which). These receptors came from a human donor who was either an allogeneic HSCT recipient or a stem cell or donor lymphocyte infusion donor (not recorded which). It is not recorded whose cells these are; they may come from a transplant donor.

This clonotype was observed a handful of times. The chain has TRBV20-1 and TRBJ2-7; D gene unclear. The V gene lost 0 bases and the J gene lost 3 bases, with 15 bases spanning the gap. CDR1 is DFQATT and CDR2 is SNEGSKA in the germline V gene (reference sequence). CDR3 length: 15 amino acids. The CDR3 region is CSARDQDAFYYEQYF. The DNA of the CDR3 is TGCAGTGCTAGAGACCAGGACGCCTTCTACTACGAGCAGTACTTC.

V and J are TRBV7-3 and TRBJ2-2; D is ambiguous. From germline, CDR1 is SGHTA and CDR2 FQGTGA. CDR3 length equals 15 residues. The germline V and J ends were trimmed by 1 base and 6 bases, with 12 bases remaining between them. This CDR3 is CASSLRARPAGELFF. In DNA, the CDR3 is TGTGCCAGCAGCTTAAGGGCCCGGCCGGCCGGGGAGCTGTTTTTT.

There are a few counts of this clonotype. The V and J genes are TRBV7-2 and TRBJ1-3; D not certain. Germline V CDR1 and CDR2: SGHTA, FQGNSA. The CDR3 consists of 14 residues. Trimming took off 3 bases at V and 2 bases at J, with 8 bases between the two ends. This chain's CDR3 is CASSFYGTGNTIYF. The DNA of the CDR3 is TGTGCCAGCAGCTTCTATGGGACTGGAAACACCATATATTTT.

This clonotype turned up a few times. The J gene is TRBJ2-7, the V gene TRBV24-1; 9 bases match TRBD1. The germline gives CDR1 KGHDR, CDR2 SFDVKD. Trimming cost V 3 bases and J 2 bases; bases outside gene matches: 7. This CDR3 is built from 16 residues. The CDR3 DNA is TGTGCCACCAGTGATACGCCGGGACAGGGTCCCTACGAGCAGTACTTC. Protein: CATSDTPGQGPYEQYF.

This clonotype has only a few counts. DNA of the CDR3: TGCGCCAGCAGCGCTGGATCTACCGGGAGTAATGAAGCTTTCTTT. Translating gives CASSAGSTGSNEAFF. The chain uses TRBV5-1 and TRBJ1-1; no clear D gene. The CDR3 consists of 15 residues. V lost 4 bases and J 7 bases, leaving 20 bases between the germline ends. The germline gives CDR1 SGHRS, CDR2 YFSETQ. The entire variable domain, with the rest obtained from reference TRBV5-1 and TRBJ1-1, is as follows: KAGVTQTPRYLIKTRGQQVTLSCSPISGHRSVSWYQQTPGQGLQFLFEYFSETQRNKGNFPGRFSGRQFSNSRSEMNVSTLELGDSALYLCASSAGSTGSNEAFFGQGTRLTVV.

This clonotype has a handful of counts. The chain joins TRBV6-7 to TRBJ2-3; D unresolved. TRBV6-7 is an ORF; its function is uncertain. Between the trimmed V and J ends, which lost 2 bases and 0 bases, there was a span of 18 bases. The CDR3 has 18 residues. The CDR3 nucleotides are TGTGCCAGCAGTTACCCTGAAGTTCCAAATGGTAGCACAGATACGCAGTATTTT. Residues: CASSYPEVPNGSTDTQYF.

This rearrangement joins TRBV19 to TRBJ2-1; 13 bases are a match to TRBD2. The CDR3 has 16 residues. Looked up from germline, CDR1 is LNHDA and CDR2 is SQIVND (reference sequence). Trimming at V came to 10 bases and at J to 0 bases, leaving 6 bases not matched to a gene. The CDR3 nucleotides read TGTGCCACGACTAGCGGGGGGCAAATCTCCTACAATGAGCAGTTCTTC. Protein sequence: CATTSGGQISYNEQFF.

The rearrangement uses TRBV7-2 and TRBJ1-4; D might be TRBD1 (6 bases). The CDR3 covers 14 residues. The V and J ends lost 3 bases and 8 bases respectively, with 13 bases between them. From germline, CDR1 is SGHTA and CDR2 FQGNSA. The CDR3 nucleotides are TGTGCCAGCAGCTTTAGGAACAGGGCGGAAAAACTGTTTTTT. Amino acid sequence: CASSFRNRAEKLFF.

In this sample, this clonotype turned up a few times. The chain is built from TRBV12-3 or TRBV12-4 and TRBJ1-1, with TRBD1 matching 10 bases. This CDR3 contains 14 residues. V shed 5 bases and J 4 bases; nucleotides not matched to a gene: 4. CDR3 sequence: CASSRRTGGTEAFF. Written as DNA, the CDR3 is TGTGCCAGCAGTAGAAGGACAGGGGGCACTGAAGCTTTCTTT.

This chain uses TRBV3-1 with TRBJ1-2, with D possibly matching TRBD1 (5 bases). V lost 4 bases, J lost 4 bases, and 10 bases lay in between. Looked up from germline, CDR1 is LGHDT and CDR2 is YNNKEL (reference sequence). This CDR3 is built from 13 residues. Here the CDR3 reads CASSLGDGYGYTF. CDR3 coding DNA: TGTGCCAGCAGCCTAGGGGACGGCTATGGCTACACCTTC.

The V call is TRBV5-1, the J call TRBJ2-3; TRBD2 might be the D (6 bases). There are 18 residues in the CDR3. Germline V gene lookup returns CDR1 SGHRS and CDR2 YFSETQ. V gave up 0 bases and J gave up 2 bases, with 19 bases separating them. In nucleotides, the CDR3 is TGCGCCAGCAGCTTGGTCGGTGTGGGACTCCGAGCCACAGATACGCAGTATTTT. It yields the protein CASSLVGVGLRATDTQYF. Supplemented by reference TRBV5-1 and TRBJ2-3, the full variable domain reads KAGVTQTPRYLIKTRGQQVTLSCSPISGHRSVSWYQQTPGQGLQFLFEYFSETQRNKGNFPGRFSGRQFSNSRSEMNVSTLELGDSALYLCASSLVGVGLRATDTQYFGPGTRLTVL.

This clonotype was detected only a few times. The rearrangement uses TRBV28 and TRBJ1-2; unclear D gene. Trimming took 5 bases from V and 3 from J, leaving 4 bases between them. Germline V lookup: CDR1 MDHEN, CDR2 SYDVKM. The CDR3 contains 11 residues. The CDR3 spells CASSVDYGYTF. The CDR3 DNA sequence: TGTGCCAGCAGTGTCGACTATGGCTACACCTTC.

This clonotype was recorded a few times. The CDR3 protein is CAISESGGASYEQYF. In DNA form, the CDR3 reads TGTGCCATCAGTGAGAGCGGGGGGGCCTCCTACGAGCAGTACTTC. J is TRBJ2-7 and V is TRBV10-3; 10 nucleotides agree with TRBD2. V shed 2 bases and J 0 bases; nucleotides not matched to a gene: 1. Germline CDR1 reads ENHRY; CDR2 reads SYGVKD. The CDR3 is 15 amino acids.

The V gene is TRBV5-1, the J gene TRBJ1-1; 7 bases agree with TRBD1. This CDR3 comprises 15 residues. Germline V CDR1 and CDR2: SGHRS, YFSETQ. V was pared by 3 bases and J by 5 bases, with 10 bases of the junction left unmatched. CDR3 in amino acids: CASSSGQRSGTEAFF. CDR3 DNA: TGCGCCAGCAGCTCGGGACAGCGGAGTGGGACTGAAGCTTTCTTT.

The chain joins TRBV7-8 to TRBJ1-5; D is perhaps TRBD1 (6 bases). The length of the CDR3 is 14 residues. Germline V CDR1 and CDR2: SGHVS, FQNEAQ. V lost 5 bases and J lost 5, with 13 bases in between. CDR3 amino acids: CASSIRGFDQPQHF. CDR3 DNA sequence: TGTGCCAGCAGCATAAGGGGGTTCGATCAGCCCCAGCATTTT.

This clonotype was seen a few times. The chain joins TRBV29-1 to TRBJ1-2; 7 bases agree with TRBD1. V dropped 2 bases and J dropped 8; count of bases not matched to a gene: 5. The CDR3 loop spans 12 amino acids. Germline V gene lookup returns CDR1 SQVTM and CDR2 ANQGSEA. The CDR3 loop reads CSVEQGVGGYTF. CDR3 coding DNA: TGCAGCGTTGAACAGGGGGTAGGAGGCTACACCTTC.

This clonotype was seen just once. The J gene is TRBJ2-1, the V gene TRBV20-1; 9 nucleotides agree with TRBD1. This CDR3 is 14 amino acids long. CDR1 and CDR2 (germline): DFQATT, SNEGSKA (reference sequence). V lost 5 bases to trimming and J lost 4 bases; unmatched junction nucleotides: 6. CDR3 DNA: TGCAGTGCTGAACCGGGACAGGGATACAATGAGCAGTTCTTC. Translating gives CSAEPGQGYNEQFF.

The chain has TRBV12-3 or TRBV12-4 and TRBJ1-3; no clear D gene. The CDR3 contains 18 residues. Deletions cut 6 bases from V and 2 bases from J, with 23 bases between. This CDR3 is CASRPLAHKQEAGNTIYF. Here the CDR3 DNA reads TGTGCCAGCAGACCCCTCGCCCACAAACAAGAGGCTGGAAACACCATATATTTT.

Only a few counts were recorded for this clonotype. This chain joins TRBV6-5 and TRBJ1-4; D remains unclear. Deletions cut 0 bases from V and 4 bases from J, with 9 bases between. Germline V gene sequence: CDR1 MNHEY, CDR2 SVGAGI. This CDR3 has 15 residues. As DNA, the CDR3 is TGTGCCAGCAGTTACTCAATCAGGCTTAATGAAAAACTGTTTTTT. Translated: CASSYSIRLNEKLFF.

The genes are TRBV20-1 and TRBJ1-4; TRBD1 matches at 9 bases. This CDR3 contains 13 residues. V gave up 3 bases and J gave up 6 bases; unmatched junction bases: 2. CDR1 DFQATT and CDR2 SNEGSKA come from the germline V gene (reference sequence). The DNA of the CDR3 is TGCAGTGCTAGGGGACAGGGTGATGAAAAACTGTTTTTT. Translation: CSARGQGDEKLFF.

CDR3 loop: CASSHLKHGTGELFF. The CDR3 bases are TGTGCCAGCAGCCACTTAAAACATGGTACCGGGGAGCTGTTTTTT. This rearrangement joins TRBV4-2 to TRBJ2-2; the D is unclear. This CDR3 is 15 amino acids long. Germline-derived CDR1 and CDR2 are LGHNA and YNFKEQ. Trimming shortened V by 3 bases and J by 5 bases, and 13 bases separated the two germline ends.

This clonotype was seen a handful of times. This chain's CDR3 is CASSSAIYNSPLHF. Written as DNA, the CDR3 is TGTGCCAGCAGCTCGGCAATCTATAATTCACCCCTCCACTTT. This rearrangement joins TRBV5-8 to TRBJ1-6; D uncertain. Looked up from germline, CDR1 is SGHTS and CDR2 is YDEGEE. The V gene lost 3 bases and the J gene lost 3 bases, with 7 bases spanning the gap. The length of the CDR3 is 14 residues.

The chain uses TRBV7-9 and TRBJ2-1; 8 bases are a match to TRBD2. Germline CDR1 reads SEHNR; CDR2 reads FQNEAQ (reference sequence). The CDR3 loop spans 14 amino acids. V dropped 1 base and J dropped 9; count of bases not matched to a gene: 5. CDR3 nucleotides: TGTGCCAGCAGCTTAGGCGGGGGGCCGACTGAGCAGTTCTTC. This gives the protein CASSLGGGPTEQFF.

The chain combines TRBV20-1 with TRBJ1-2; no definite D call. Germline V gives CDR1 DFQATT, CDR2 SNEGSKA (reference sequence). The CDR3 totals 14 residues. V lost 4 bases to trimming and J lost 4 bases, with 16 bases between them. The CDR3 DNA sequence: TGCAGTGCTAAGGGAGATAGGGTGTCCTATGGCTACACCTTC. Residues: CSAKGDRVSYGYTF.

The rearrangement links TRBV2 to TRBJ2-7; D may be TRBD1 (5 bases). Looked up from germline, CDR1 is SNHLY and CDR2 is FYNNEI. The CDR3 is 13 amino acids. Deletions cut 3 bases from V and 6 bases from J, with 12 bases between. Written as DNA, the CDR3 is TGTGCCAGCAGTGACTCAGTGGGGCCCGAGCAGTACTTC. This codes for CASSDSVGPEQYF.

This sequence joins TRBV30 and TRBJ2-5; D gene ambiguous. Trimming stripped 4 bases from V and 3 bases from J, with 12 bases between. Germline V gene sequence: CDR1 GTSNPN, CDR2 SVGIG (reference sequence). This CDR3 comprises 13 residues. The CDR3 is CAWTMGSEETQYF. The CDR3 bases are TGTGCCTGGACCATGGGCAGTGAAGAGACCCAGTACTTC.

This chain connects TRBV9 to TRBJ1-5; TRBD1 aligns across 11 bases. There are 15 residues in the CDR3. The germline CDR1 and CDR2 sequences are SGDLS and YYNGEE. The ends lost 3 bases at V and 7 bases at J; junction bases unmatched: 6. CDR3 in DNA: TGTGCCAGCAGCGGAGGGACAGGGGGGTGGCAGCCCCAGCATTTT. It encodes CASSGGTGGWQPQHF. Together with reference TRBV9 and TRBJ1-5, the CDR3 gives the full variable domain: DSGVTQTPKHLITATGQRVTLRCSPRSGDLSVYWYQQSLDQGLQFLIQYYNGEERAKGNILERFSAQQFPDLHSELNLSSLELGDSALYFCASSGGTGGWQPQHFGDGTRLSIL.

This chain connects TRBV6-6 to TRBJ1-6; D might be TRBD1 (6 bases). The CDR3 extends over 14 amino acids. V lost 6 bases and J 4 bases, leaving 10 bases between the germline ends. The germline CDR1 and CDR2 sequences are MNHNY and SVGAGI (reference sequence). The CDR3 nucleotides are TGTGCCAGCAGCTCAGGGGCGTATAATTCACCCCTCCACTTT. It yields the protein CASSSGAYNSPLHF.

This chain connects TRBV27 to TRBJ1-6; 8 nucleotides match TRBD1. Germline trimming cut 5 bases from V and 5 bases from J; bases unmatched to any gene: 2. In germline, CDR1 is MNHEY, CDR2 SMNVEV (reference sequence). This CDR3 has 14 residues. The CDR3 DNA reads as TGTGCCAGCAGTGGACAGGGCCATAATTCACCCCTCCACTTT. Encoded protein: CASSGQGHNSPLHF.

This clonotype showed up just a few times. CDR3 residues: CASSQGMGQFYEQYF. CDR3 nucleotide sequence: TGCGCCAGCAGCCAAGGGATGGGACAGTTCTACGAGCAGTACTTC. The rearrangement links TRBV4-3 to TRBJ2-7; 7 bases map to TRBD1. Unmatched junction bases numbered 6, after V lost 1 base and J lost 3 bases. Germline V CDR1 and CDR2: LGHNA, YSLEER. The CDR3 consists of 15 residues.

CDR3 region: CASSPQAGTNEKLFF. In DNA, the CDR3 is TGTGCCAGCAGCCCACAGGCTGGAACTAATGAAAAACTGTTTTTT. The V gene is TRBV4-2, the J gene TRBJ1-4; maybe TRBD1 (5 bases). The V gene lost 4 bases and the J gene lost 1 base, with 10 bases spanning the gap. Per the germline V gene, CDR1 is LGHNA and CDR2 is YNFKEQ. This CDR3 region has 15 residues.

The chain carries TRBV20-1 and TRBJ1-4; D unclear. CDR3 size: 14 residues. V was shortened by 2 bases and J by 7 bases, with 14 bases between the two germline ends. The germline V gene has CDR1 DFQATT and CDR2 SNEGSKA (reference sequence). As DNA, the CDR3 is TGCAGTGCTAGACGGTCGAGGGTCCCTGAAAAACTGTTTTTT. Amino acids: CSARRSRVPEKLFF.